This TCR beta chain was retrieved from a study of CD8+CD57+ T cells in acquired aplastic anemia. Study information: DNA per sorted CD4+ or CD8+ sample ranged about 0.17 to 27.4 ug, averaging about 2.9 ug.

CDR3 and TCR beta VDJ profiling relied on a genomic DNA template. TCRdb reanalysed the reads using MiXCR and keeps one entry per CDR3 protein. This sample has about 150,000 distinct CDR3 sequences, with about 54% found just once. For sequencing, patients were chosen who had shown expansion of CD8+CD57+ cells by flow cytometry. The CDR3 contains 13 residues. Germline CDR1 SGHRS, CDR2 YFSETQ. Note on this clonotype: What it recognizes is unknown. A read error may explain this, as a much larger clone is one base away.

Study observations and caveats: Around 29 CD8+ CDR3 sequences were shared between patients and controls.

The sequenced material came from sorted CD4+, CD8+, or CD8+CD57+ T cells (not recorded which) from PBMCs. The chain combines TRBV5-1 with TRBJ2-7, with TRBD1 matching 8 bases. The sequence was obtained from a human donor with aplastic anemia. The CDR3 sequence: CAGSLTGAYEQHF. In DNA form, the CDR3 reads TGCGCCGGCAGCTTGACAGGGGCCTACGAGCAGCACTTC. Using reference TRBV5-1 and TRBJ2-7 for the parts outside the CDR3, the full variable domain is KAGVTQTPRYLIKTRGQQVTLSCSPISGHRSVSWYQQTPGQGLQFLFEYFSETQRNKGNFPGRFSGRQFSNSRSEMNVSTLELGDSALYLCAGSLTGAYEQHFGPGTRLTVT.